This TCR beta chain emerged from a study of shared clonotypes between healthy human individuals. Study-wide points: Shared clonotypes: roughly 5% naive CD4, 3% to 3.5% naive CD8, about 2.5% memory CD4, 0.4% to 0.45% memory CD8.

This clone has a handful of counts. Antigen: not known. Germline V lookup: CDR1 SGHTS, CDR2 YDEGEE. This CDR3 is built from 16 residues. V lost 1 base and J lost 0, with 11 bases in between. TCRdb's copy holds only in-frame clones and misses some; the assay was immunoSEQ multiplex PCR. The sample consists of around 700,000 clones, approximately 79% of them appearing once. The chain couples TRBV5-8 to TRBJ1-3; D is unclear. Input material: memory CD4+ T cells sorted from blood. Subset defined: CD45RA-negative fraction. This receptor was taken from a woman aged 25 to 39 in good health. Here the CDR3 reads CASSLPGGYSGNTIYF. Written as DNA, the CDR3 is TGTGCCAGCAGCTTGCCCGGCGGCTACTCTGGAAACACCATATATTTT.